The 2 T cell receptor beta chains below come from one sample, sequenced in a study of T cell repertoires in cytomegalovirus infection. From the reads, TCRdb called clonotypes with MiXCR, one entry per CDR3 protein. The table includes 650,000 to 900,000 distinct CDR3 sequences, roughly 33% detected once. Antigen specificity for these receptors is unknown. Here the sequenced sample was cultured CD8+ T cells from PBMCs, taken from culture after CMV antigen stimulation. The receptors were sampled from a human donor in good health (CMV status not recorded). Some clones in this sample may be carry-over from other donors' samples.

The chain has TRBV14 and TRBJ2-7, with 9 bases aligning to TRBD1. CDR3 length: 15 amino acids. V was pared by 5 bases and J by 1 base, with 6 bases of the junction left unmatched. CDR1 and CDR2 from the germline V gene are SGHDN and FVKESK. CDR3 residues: CASSIPDRGSYEQYF. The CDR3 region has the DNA TGTGCCAGCAGCATCCCGGACAGGGGATCCTACGAGCAGTACTTC.

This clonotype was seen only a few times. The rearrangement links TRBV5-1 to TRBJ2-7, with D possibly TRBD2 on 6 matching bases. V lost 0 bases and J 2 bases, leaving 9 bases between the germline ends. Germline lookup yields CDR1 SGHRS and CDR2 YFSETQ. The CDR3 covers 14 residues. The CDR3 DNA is TGCGCCAGCAGCTTGGACGGGGGAGCCTACGAGCAGTACTTC. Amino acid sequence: CASSLDGGAYEQYF.